These 30 T cell receptor beta chains were sequenced from one sample in a study of shared clonotypes between healthy human individuals. In the naive CD8 group, cells lacked CD45RO and were positively selected for CCR7, so terminally differentiated effector memory CD45RA+ cells were left out. Profiling relied on immunoSEQ multiplex PCR, and the TCRdb table lists in-frame clones only, not all of them. The data show hundreds of thousands of clones, 96% seen once. The sample taken for sequencing was naive CD8+ T cells sorted from blood. Receptors originate from a woman in her twenties or thirties in good health.

The V gene is TRBV7-3, the J gene TRBJ2-1, with unresolved D. This CDR3 contains 13 residues. Germline V CDR1 and CDR2: SGHTA, FQGTGA. The V end was cut by 4 bases, the J end by 5 bases, with 9 bases between. The CDR3 region is CASSSDFHNEQFF. The CDR3 DNA reads as TGTGCCAGCAGCTCCGACTTTCACAATGAGCAGTTCTTC.

This chain uses TRBV19 with TRBJ1-2, with D possibly matching TRBD1 (5 bases). This CDR3 contains 14 residues. V was shortened by 3 bases and J by 4 bases, with 12 bases between the two germline ends. Germline values: CDR1 LNHDA, CDR2 SQIVND (reference sequence). CDR3 sequence reads: CASSMGRGSYGYTF. The DNA for the CDR3 is TGTGCCAGTAGTATGGGCCGGGGGAGCTATGGCTACACCTTC. Full variable domain (outside the CDR3, taken from reference TRBV19 and TRBJ1-2): DGGITQSPKYLFRKEGQNVTLSCEQNLNHDAMYWYRQDPGQGLRLIYYSQIVNDFQKGDIAEGYSVSREKKESFPLTVTSAQKNPTAFYLCASSMGRGSYGYTFGSGTRLTVV.

The V gene is TRBV6-5, the J gene TRBJ2-5; D is unresolved. This CDR3 is 14 amino acids long. Germline CDR1 MNHEY, CDR2 SVGAGI. V lost 2 bases, J lost 1 base, and 8 bases lay in between. The CDR3 reads CASSYDGFQETQYF. The CDR3 DNA is TGTGCCAGCAGTTACGACGGGTTCCAAGAGACCCAGTACTTC.

The genes are TRBV6-1 and TRBJ2-3, with 12 bases lining up with TRBD2. Germline values: CDR1 MNHNS, CDR2 SASEGT. This CDR3 has 16 residues. V shed 2 bases, J shed 13 bases, and the junction held 13 bases outside the gene matches. Here the CDR3 DNA reads TGTGCCAGCAGTGAATCTCCGGGGACTAGCGGGCCCCGGGAGTATTTT. Encoded protein: CASSESPGTSGPREYF.

The chain combines TRBV7-2 with TRBJ1-5; unclear D gene. Trimming took off 1 base at V and 2 bases at J, with 9 bases between the two ends. Germline values: CDR1 SGHTA, CDR2 FQGNSA. This CDR3 is 15 amino acids long. Written as DNA, the CDR3 is TGTGCCAGCAGCTTAGAGTGGCAAGGCAATCAGCCCCAGCATTTT. Protein sequence: CASSLEWQGNQPQHF.

The rearrangement links TRBV5-1 to TRBJ1-2; D gene uncertain. Germline CDR1 and CDR2: SGHRS and YFSETQ. V shed 5 bases and J shed 7 bases, with 18 bases lying between them. CDR3 size: 14 residues. The CDR3 sequence: CASSLRAGGSGYTF. The CDR3, as DNA: TGCGCCAGCAGTTTAAGGGCGGGAGGCTCTGGCTACACCTTC.

In its sample, this clone was seen once. V and J are TRBV6-5 and TRBJ1-1; maybe TRBD1 (6 bases). V gave up 8 bases and J gave up 5 bases, with 15 bases separating them. Per germline, CDR1 MNHEY and CDR2 SVGAGI. The CDR3 contains 13 residues. The CDR3 DNA follows: TGTGCCAGCCAACAGGGTGACCGAACTGAAGCTTTCTTT. Amino acids: CASQQGDRTEAFF.

The rearrangement uses TRBV11-2 and TRBJ2-7; 9 bases map to TRBD2. Germline V gives CDR1 SGHAT, CDR2 FQNNGV. The CDR3 runs 15 residues. V was clipped by 0 bases and J by 2 bases; unmatched bases: 2. CDR3 protein: CASSLETSGAYEQYF. The CDR3, as DNA: TGTGCCAGCAGCTTAGAGACTAGCGGAGCCTACGAGCAGTACTTC.

The chain has TRBV6-5 and TRBJ1-1; D gene ambiguous. V shed 2 bases and J shed 3 bases, with 10 bases lying between them. CDR3 length equals 14 residues. The germline CDR1 and CDR2 sequences are MNHEY and SVGAGI. The CDR3 bases are TGTGCCAGCAGTTACCGATTCGGCTACACTGAAGCTTTCTTT. The encoded protein is CASSYRFGYTEAFF.

This chain joins TRBV27 and TRBJ1-5; D remains unclear. Germline V lookup: CDR1 MNHEY, CDR2 SMNVEV (reference sequence). The CDR3 runs 17 residues. The V end was cut by 0 bases, the J end by 7 bases, with 19 bases between. CDR3 amino acids: CASSLSFKGLGNQPQHF. The CDR3 DNA sequence: TGTGCCAGCAGTTTATCGTTTAAAGGCCTAGGTAACCAGCCCCAGCATTTT.

This clone appeared a single time. V gene TRBV19 combines with J gene TRBJ1-1; D is unclear. This CDR3 comprises 14 residues. Trimming stripped 7 bases from V and 0 bases from J, with 12 bases between. Germline V gene data show CDR1 as LNHDA and CDR2 as SQIVND (reference sequence). The CDR3 DNA sequence: TGTGCCAGTAAGCACAGTATCATGAACACTGAAGCTTTCTTT. This codes for CASKHSIMNTEAFF.

The chain has TRBV9 and TRBJ1-2; D gene unclear. The CDR3 is made up of 20 amino acids. Deletions cut 0 bases from V and 0 bases from J, with 24 bases between. From germline, CDR1 is SGDLS and CDR2 YYNGEE. CDR3 sequence (DNA): TGTGCCAGCAGCGTAGGAACTGTACCGATCGTTAGAGCGGCTAACTATGGCTACACCTTC. Translating gives CASSVGTVPIVRAANYGYTF.

This rearrangement joins TRBV7-9 to TRBJ2-4; D gene ambiguous. Trimming pared 4 bases from V and 8 bases from J, leaving 15 bases between. The CDR3 loop spans 14 amino acids. Germline-derived CDR1 and CDR2 are SEHNR and FQNEAQ (reference sequence). CDR3 coding DNA: TGTGCCAGCAGCTCCCCTCGCGATCCCCACATTCAGTACTTC. The encoded protein is CASSSPRDPHIQYF.

The CDR3 region is CASALAGDNEQFF. The CDR3 DNA reads TGTGCCAGTGCACTAGCGGGAGACAATGAGCAGTTCTTC. The chain combines TRBV2 with TRBJ2-1; the match to TRBD2 covers 11 bases. This CDR3 has 13 amino acids. The V gene end was trimmed by 9 bases and the J gene end by 5 bases; junction bases not matched to a gene: 3. CDR1 is SNHLY, CDR2 FYNNEI, per germline.

The chain combines TRBV5-6 with TRBJ2-7, with D possibly being TRBD1 or TRBD2 (6 bases each). The germline V gene encodes CDR1 SGHDT and CDR2 YYEEEE. The CDR3 totals 14 residues. V lost 2 bases and J 5 bases, leaving 14 bases between the germline ends. In nucleotides, the CDR3 is TGTGCCAGCAGCTTTGGTAGGGGGGTGAACGAGCAGTACTTC. This translates into CASSFGRGVNEQYF. Drawing the rest from reference TRBV5-6 and TRBJ2-7, the complete variable domain is DAGVTQSPTHLIKTRGQQVTLRCSPKSGHDTVSWYQQALGQGPQFIFQYYEEEERQRGNFPDRFSGHQFPNYSSELNVNALLLGDSALYLCASSFGRGVNEQYFGPGTRLTVT.

The chain employs TRBV27 and TRBJ2-7, with a weak D call TRBD2 (5 bases). Germline V gene sequence: CDR1 MNHEY, CDR2 SMNVEV (reference sequence). The CDR3 is 12 amino acids. Trimming removed 2 bases from V and 3 bases from J, with 5 bases in between. The CDR3 DNA follows: TGTGCCAGCAGTTTAGAGGGCTACGAGCAGTACTTC. Translated: CASSLEGYEQYF.

The CDR3 nucleotides are TGTGCCAGCAGCTATGGACAGGGGTCGGGCACTGAAGCTTTCTTT. Amino acid sequence: CASSYGQGSGTEAFF. The chain combines TRBV13 with TRBJ1-1, with 9 bases fitting TRBD1. Per the germline V gene, CDR1 is PRHDT and CDR2 is FYEKMQ (reference sequence). The CDR3 runs to 15 residues. V was pared by 4 bases and J by 4 bases, with 7 bases of the junction left unmatched.

The chain has TRBV11-2 and TRBJ2-1; possible D gene TRBD2, 6 bases. The CDR3 runs to 15 residues. V shed 2 bases and J shed 7 bases, with 15 bases lying between them. Germline values: CDR1 SGHAT, CDR2 FQNNGV. CDR3 residues: CASSLWDSPRNEQFF. Here the CDR3 DNA reads TGTGCCAGCAGCTTATGGGACTCCCCTCGGAATGAGCAGTTCTTC.

This sequence joins TRBV7-9 and TRBJ2-2, with 14 bases lining up with TRBD2. The CDR3 runs to 18 residues. After removal of 8 bases from V and 6 bases from J, the junction contained 14 bases not matched to a gene. From germline, CDR1 is SEHNR and CDR2 FQNEAQ (reference sequence). CDR3 in DNA: TGTGCCAGCGGGGGACCGGGACTAGCGGGAGAACGGTCCGGGGAGCTGTTTTTT. This codes for CASGGPGLAGERSGELFF.

The genes are TRBV12-5 and TRBJ1-2; 8 bases are a match to TRBD1. Germline CDR1 and CDR2: LGHNT and FRNRAP. With V trimmed by 6 bases and J by 3 bases, 6 bases remained unmatched. CDR3 length equals 14 residues. The CDR3 region has the DNA TGTGCTAGTGGCCCGACAGGGGCGGACTATGGCTACACCTTC. Protein: CASGPTGADYGYTF.

The V gene is TRBV7-9, the J gene TRBJ2-1, with TRBD2 as a possible D gene (5 bases). This CDR3 region has 14 residues. V lost 5 bases and J lost 5, with 13 bases in between. Germline-derived CDR1 and CDR2 are SEHNR and FQNEAQ (reference sequence). The CDR3 spells CASSPVLANNEQFF. The CDR3 DNA reads as TGTGCCAGCAGCCCGGTGCTAGCCAACAATGAGCAGTTCTTC.

As for this clone: The same CDR3 arises from other DNA sequences in this sample as well. CDR3 DNA sequence: TGTGCCAGCAGCTTAGGGCCGGGGGGTTCCGAGCAGTACTTC. Its protein is CASSLGPGGSEQYF. V gene TRBV11-2 combines with J gene TRBJ2-7; 7 bases line up with TRBD2. There are 14 residues in the CDR3. Losses at the gene ends were 1 base for V and 6 bases for J; bases not matched to a gene: 6. Germline-derived CDR1 and CDR2 are SGHAT and FQNNGV. The full variable domain, completed using reference TRBV11-2 and TRBJ2-7, is EAGVAQSPRYKIIEKRQSVAFWCNPISGHATLYWYQQILGQGPKLLIQFQNNGVVDDSQLPKDRFSAERLKGVDSTLKIQPAKLEDSAVYLCASSLGPGGSEQYFGPGTRLTVT.

This rearrangement joins TRBV6-5 to TRBJ2-2; maybe TRBD1 (6 bases). V was clipped by 3 bases and J by 6 bases, with 14 bases between them. This CDR3 comprises 15 residues. Germline V gene data show CDR1 as MNHEY and CDR2 as SVGAGI. CDR3 nucleotides: TGTGCCAGCAGTTATATCCAAGGGGGACCCGGGGAGCTGTTTTTT. Protein: CASSYIQGGPGELFF.

The genes are TRBV5-1 and TRBJ1-5, with D perhaps matching TRBD1 (5 bases). The CDR3 has 14 amino acids. Trimming removed 3 bases at V and 5 bases at J, with 12 bases between. Per germline, CDR1 SGHRS and CDR2 YFSETQ. In DNA form, the CDR3 reads TGCGCCAGCAGCTCAGGACACCCAGATCAGCCCCAGCATTTT. Translated: CASSSGHPDQPQHF.

In the case of this clone: The same CDR3 can be traced to other DNA sequences in this sample. The rearrangement uses TRBV5-8 and TRBJ2-7; D not certain. The CDR3 is 11 residues long. Germline V gene sequence: CDR1 SGHTS, CDR2 YDEGEE. The V end was cut by 2 bases, the J end by 3 bases, with 3 bases between. The chain's CDR3 is CASSFSYEQYF. CDR3 DNA sequence: TGTGCCAGCAGCTTCAGCTACGAGCAGTACTTC.

V gene TRBV4-1 combines with J gene TRBJ1-5; D call uncertain. V lost 0 bases and J lost 3, with 3 bases in between. This CDR3 region has 13 residues. Germline values: CDR1 MGHRA, CDR2 YSYEKL. CDR3 coding DNA: TGCGCCAGCAGCCAAGAGCACAATCAGCCCCAGCATTTT. Translation gives CASSQEHNQPQHF.

This chain joins TRBV7-6 and TRBJ2-5, with D perhaps given as TRBD1 or TRBD2 (6 bases each). This CDR3 contains 15 residues. CDR1 is SGHVS, CDR2 FNYEAQ, per germline. Trimming took 5 bases from V and 9 from J, leaving 22 bases between them. The CDR3 DNA sequence: TGTGCCAGCAGCCAACTGGACAGCGGAGGGGTTGCCCAGTACTTC. Amino acids: CASSQLDSGGVAQYF.

The rearrangement joins TRBV28 to TRBJ1-5; D is unclear. This CDR3 comprises 16 residues. The V gene lost 0 bases and the J gene lost 4 bases, with 13 bases spanning the gap. Germline CDR1 reads MDHEN; CDR2 reads SYDVKM. CDR3 nucleotide sequence: TGTGCCAGCAGTTTATGGAGGGTCATGTTTAATCAGCCCCAGCATTTT. This sequence encodes CASSLWRVMFNQPQHF.

The chain has TRBV9 and TRBJ2-3; 9 bases match TRBD1. The CDR3 is 21 amino acids. The V gene's germline CDR1 is SGDLS and CDR2 YYNGEE. The junction had 18 bases not matched to a gene; V was cut back by 1 base and J by 0 bases. CDR3 in amino acids: CASSVPTGGGLAGSSTDTQYF. DNA for the CDR3: TGTGCCAGCAGCGTACCTACAGGGGGCGGATTAGCGGGTTCTAGCACAGATACGCAGTATTTT.

This chain links TRBV7-3 with TRBJ2-3; D is perhaps TRBD1 (6 bases). The CDR3 loop spans 14 amino acids. Germline-derived CDR1 and CDR2 are SGHTA and FQGTGA. V lost 4 bases, J lost 2 bases, and 10 bases lay in between. CDR3 in amino acids: CASSSGQYTDTQYF. The CDR3 DNA is TGTGCCAGCAGCTCGGGACAATACACAGATACGCAGTATTTT.